This T cell receptor (beta chain) was sequenced during a study of blood T cell repertoires in COVID-19. Germline CDR1 reads WNHNN; CDR2 reads SYGVQD (reference sequence). The V and J ends lost 3 bases and 8 bases respectively, with 11 bases between them. This CDR3 contains 12 residues. Here immunoSEQ multiplex PCR was the method, and the copy in TCRdb shows in-frame clones only, minus some. The table has under 140,000 clones, around 80% seen once. The TCR sequence derives from a woman aged 80 or over with acute or convalescent COVID-19. The sequenced sample consisted of peripheral blood. The V gene is TRBV10-1, the J gene TRBJ2-7; possibly TRBD2 for D (5 bases). In nucleotides, the CDR3 is TGCGCCAGCAGTGAAGGGAGCGCCAAGCAGTACTTC. Encoded protein: CASSEGSAKQYF.